This T cell receptor (beta chain) was recorded in a study of blood T cell repertoires in COVID-19. Study summary: Whether acute or convalescent, the COVID-19 samples came from the United States, Italy and Spain. From T cells, B-cell-depleted T cells, or PBMCs came the material, which was cDNA or gDNA.

Per the study methods: Nucleated cell counts were estimated from reference gene primer amplification. The protocol was immunoSEQ multiplex PCR, while the TCRdb copy is restricted to in-frame clones and leaves out a portion. V, J and clone size derive from that table, while D and trimming were established from the DNA sequence. The table shows 85,000 to 95,000 clones, with over 75% occurring only once. This CDR3 region has 17 residues. Germline CDR1 reads SEHNR; CDR2 reads FQNEAQ (reference sequence). With V trimmed by 5 bases and J by 1 base, 8 bases remained unmatched. The clonotype comes from a human donor with acute or convalescent COVID-19. The donor label of this sample is uncertain. The chain combines TRBV7-9 with TRBJ1-4; 9 bases are a match to TRBD1. The sequencing input was peripheral blood. CDR3 nucleotide sequence: TGTGCCAGCAGCGAGAAGCCGGGACAGGGAACTAATGAAAAACTGTTTTTT. Protein: CASSEKPGQGTNEKLFF.